This TCR beta chain was identified in a study of post-analysis software for immune sequencing data. Broader study findings: A few TRBV segments occurring more often in patients than controls included TRBV5-6, TRBV5-1 and TRBV20-1.

cDNA libraries of TCR beta carried unique molecular identifiers. Using its own MiXCR run on the PCR reads, TCRdb lists one record per CDR3 protein. The sample contains about 210,000 distinct CDR3 sequences, about 30% of which appear only once. This clonotype has ten or more counts. Antigen unknown. Trimming stripped 4 bases from V and 6 bases from J, with 22 bases between. The CDR3 contains 17 residues. In germline, CDR1 is MNHNS, CDR2 SASEGT. Source material: blood. The TCR sequence derives from a girl aged 2-17 years with multiple sclerosis. This rearrangement joins TRBV6-1 to TRBJ2-1; TRBD2 is a possible D gene (7 bases). CDR3 sequence (DNA): TGTGCCAGCAGTGGTCCCCGGGGGGCAGTGGTCACCAATGAGCAGTTCTTC. It translates to CASSGPRGAVVTNEQFF.